This T cell receptor beta chain derives from a study of circulating and synovial CD4+ cells in juvenile arthritis. Findings and caveats of the study: These blood cells shared more CDR3 sequences with synovium than bulk blood.

Concerning this clone itself: Its antigen is unidentified.

Measured with immunoSEQ multiplex PCR; TCRdb has only the in-frame clones, and not every one. This sample yields about 2,700 clones, of which about 88% are seen a single time; 3.5% belongs to the top ten. V was clipped by 3 bases and J by 1 base; unmatched bases: 3. The CDR3 extends over 16 amino acids. CDR1 is KGHSH, CDR2 LQKENI, per germline. The clonotype originates from a human donor with juvenile idiopathic arthritis. The chain uses TRBV18 and TRBJ1-5, with 10 bases fitting TRBD1. Sample: HLA-DR+ CD4+ T cells from blood. Subset given: circulating pathogenic-like lymphocytes, sorted as HLA-DR+CD14-CD3+CD4+CD25low/- blood T cells. CDR3 loop: CASSPPTGGSNQPQHF. For the CDR3, the DNA is TGTGCCAGCTCACCGCCGACAGGGGGCAGCAATCAGCCCCAGCATTTT.